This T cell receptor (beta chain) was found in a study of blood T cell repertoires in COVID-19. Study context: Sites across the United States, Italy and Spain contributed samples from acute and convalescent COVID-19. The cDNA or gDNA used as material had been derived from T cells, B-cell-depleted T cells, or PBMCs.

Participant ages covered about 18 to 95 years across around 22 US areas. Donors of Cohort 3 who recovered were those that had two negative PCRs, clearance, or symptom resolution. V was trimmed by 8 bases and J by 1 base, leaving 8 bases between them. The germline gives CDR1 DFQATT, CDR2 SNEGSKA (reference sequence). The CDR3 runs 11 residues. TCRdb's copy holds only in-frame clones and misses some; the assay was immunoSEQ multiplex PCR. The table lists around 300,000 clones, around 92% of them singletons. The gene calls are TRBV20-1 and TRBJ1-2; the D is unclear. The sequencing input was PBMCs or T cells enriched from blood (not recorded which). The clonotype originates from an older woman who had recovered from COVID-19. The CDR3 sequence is CSLGSNYGYTF. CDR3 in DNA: TGCAGTCTGGGCAGTAACTATGGCTACACCTTC.